The clone carrying this T cell receptor beta chain is a singleton in its sample. What it recognizes is unknown. The CDR3 extends over 17 amino acids. Trimming took off 2 bases at V and 1 base at J, with 15 bases between the two ends. Per the germline V gene, CDR1 is MGHDK and CDR2 is SYGVNS. Likely unrecorded immune exposures existed in these nominally healthy donors. The sample is drawn from a study of cytomegalovirus exposure and HLA in healthy donors. The study's findings and limits: Highly shared variants forming one cluster were likely a sequencing artifact. Both high specificity and high sensitivity reportedly marked the classifier's diagnosis of cytomegalovirus status.

PCR involved 60 Vbeta and 13 Jbeta primers. The repertoire was sequenced with immunoSEQ multiplex PCR; TCRdb's copy has only in-frame clones and lacks some. The table includes about 120,000 clones, 77% detected once. The sequence was collected from a man aged 18 to 30 in good health and CMV-seropositive. This chain connects TRBV25-1 to TRBJ1-5, with D perhaps TRBD1 (6 bases). Sequencing was done on a sample of PBMCs. CDR3 DNA sequence: TGTGCCAGCAGTGAAGGTCCCCCCAGGGGAAGCAATCAGCCCCAGCATTTT. Translated: CASSEGPPRGSNQPQHF.